This TCR beta chain was identified in a study of technical replicates of blood from a few donors. Germline lookup yields CDR1 ENHRY and CDR2 SYGVKD. Germline trimming cut 7 bases from V and 3 bases from J; bases unmatched to any gene: 3. This CDR3 spans 14 amino acids. The repertoire was sequenced with immunoSEQ multiplex PCR; TCRdb's copy has only in-frame clones and lacks some. This sample yields 65,000 to 80,000 clones, of which 95% to 97% are seen a single time; under 0.3% belongs to the top ten. The chain is built from TRBV10-3 and TRBJ2-2, with 9 bases identical to TRBD1. This TCR was sampled from a human donor in good health. Material: T cells isolated from PBMCs. In nucleotides, the CDR3 is TGTGCCATCACGAGACAGGGGGACACCGGGGAGCTGTTTTTT. It codes for CAITRQGDTGELFF.